This T cell receptor (beta chain) emerged from a study of shared T cell receptors in the human thymus. Produced via immunoSEQ multiplex PCR; TCRdb's table is partial and in-frame only. The table records 720,000 or so clones, roughly 85% of them present only once. Germline lookup yields CDR1 LGHNA and CDR2 YSLEER. Trimming cost V 0 bases and J 5 bases, with 10 bases left between them. This CDR3 has 14 amino acids. Worth noting for this clone: The same CDR3 arises from other DNA sequences in this sample as well.

These data also featured in a second study, about human thymus T cells. Per that study: Finnish infants who were healthy and having corrective surgery for congenital heart defects made up the donors. Thymic material originated from resections removed in the course of corrective heart surgery. Seemingly biased V and J gene usage marked thymic and blood repertoires. Unrelated individuals reportedly shared highly overlapping thymic TCR repertoires.

This clonotype was sampled from a girl under three years old with a congenital heart defect. The chain has TRBV4-3 and TRBJ1-1; possible D gene TRBD1, 5 bases. Sequenced sample: thymocytes. CDR3 bases: TGCGCCAGCAGCCAAGACCCTCGGGGGACTGAAGCTTTCTTT. It is translated as CASSQDPRGTEAFF.